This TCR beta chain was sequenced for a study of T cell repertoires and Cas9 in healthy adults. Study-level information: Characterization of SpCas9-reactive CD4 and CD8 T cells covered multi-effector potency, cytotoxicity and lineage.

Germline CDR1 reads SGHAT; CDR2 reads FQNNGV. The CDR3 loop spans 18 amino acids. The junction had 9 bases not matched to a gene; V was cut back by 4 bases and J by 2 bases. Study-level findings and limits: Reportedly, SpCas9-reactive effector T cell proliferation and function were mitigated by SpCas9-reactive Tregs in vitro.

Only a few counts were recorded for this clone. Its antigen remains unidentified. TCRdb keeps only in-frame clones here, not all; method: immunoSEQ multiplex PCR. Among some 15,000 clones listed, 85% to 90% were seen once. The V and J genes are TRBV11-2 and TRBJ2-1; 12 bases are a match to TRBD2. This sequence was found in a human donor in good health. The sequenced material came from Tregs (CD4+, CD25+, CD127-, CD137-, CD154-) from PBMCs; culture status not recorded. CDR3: CASSSIQRLAGAYNEQFF. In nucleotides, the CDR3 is TGTGCCAGCAGCTCGATACAAAGACTAGCGGGGGCCTACAATGAGCAGTTCTTC.